This T cell receptor beta chain appears in the sequencing data of a study of shared clonotypes between healthy human individuals (dated by TCRdb to 2019 to 2021). With respect to the entire study: A couple of women and a few men aged 18 to 49 years were included in the cohort. For each donor, CD4 naive and CD4 memory were each run on three plates, CD8 naive on two plates, and CD8 memory on one plate. To estimate repertoire size and how much clonotypes are shared between individuals, the study performed deep sequencing of blood TCR repertoires from a few healthy adults. Libraries were prepared and TCR repertoires were sequenced by different laboratories using diverse techniques, in order to increase sequencing depth and limit assay-specific biases. Leukapheresis yielded between about 0.8 and 9.5 billion PBMCs per donor.

Using the deep immunoSEQ assay, TCR CDR3 regions were amplified from genomic DNA by multiplex PCR. Extracted genomic DNA from each cell subset was distributed evenly across all wells of several immunoSEQ 96-well plates, and each plate was treated as a replicate. For sorted subsets, roughly 190 ng of genomic DNA, equivalent to 25,000 to 35,000 T cell genomes, went into each replicate PCR. Purified libraries were quantified with a Qubit 3.0 fluorometer, sized on a Bioanalyzer 2100, and re-quantified with the KAPA Library Quantification kit. Each immunoSEQ 96-well plate was sequenced on its own single-read 150-cycle Illumina NextSeq 550 flow cell. Per the original workflow: The immunoSEQ output contained only junctional sequences without quality scores, so filtering could not match that applied to full-length reads. To assign V/J genes and CDR3, sequences were annotated against IMGT germline references using PyIR, a Python wrapper for IgBLAST v1.9. Reads were removed for weak V/J assignments (E-value above 1e-6), missing CDR3, stop codons, out-of-frame junctions, or ambiguous translated residues. V3J clonotypes were defined as sequences sharing an identical inferred V gene, J gene, and CDR3 amino acid sequence. The percentage overlap between two repertoires was calculated by dividing the number of shared unique clonotypes by the size of the smaller repertoire. Three approaches were used to assess repertoire richness: RTK rarefaction, the Chao1 estimator, and Recon v2.1 estimates of unobserved clonotypes. For all TCRbeta clonotypes obtained by the gDNA method from a handful of donors, generation probabilities were computed with OLGA. TCRdb's version of the immuneACCESS table is confined to in-frame rearrangements and falls short of the full clone set. An unresolved V gene accounts for under half of the shortfall where checked; the remainder is of unknown origin. V and J calls and clone size are given by that table; D and trimming were obtained from the DNA. In this sample the table shows around 600,000 clones, roughly 95% of which occur a single time. Together, the top ten hold 0.11% of the sample.

CD8 naive samples consisted of CD45RO-negative cells that were positively selected for CCR7, yielding a CD45RA+CCR7+ population without TemRA cells. The donors were healthy, HIV-negative adults who had no recently reported acute infections or vaccinations. Every donor was a Caucasian adult residing in Nashville, Tennessee, USA. Blood was obtained by leukapheresis, after which PBMCs were separated by Ficoll-Histopaque density gradient centrifugation and cryopreserved in liquid nitrogen vapor phase. Analytical flow cytometry was used to check the purity and quantity of each magnetically sorted T cell population. Genomic DNA was isolated from each sorted fraction and quantified by UV absorbance on a Nanodrop 2000c. Concerning this clone: Its target antigen remains unknown. Per-nucleotide qualities are absent, and no much larger clonotype sits a single base away.

Measured from the cysteine to the phenylalanine, the CDR3 is 12 residues long. Only the CDR3 DNA is retained, 36 bases long and in frame from the first base. Trimming removed 11 bases from V and 0 bases from J, leaving 8 bases between the germline ends. CDR1 MDHEN and CDR2 SYDVKM are derived from the germline V gene. General findings and caveats noted by the study authors: Even with the large sequencing depth, rarefaction of the sorted-subset datasets indicated that sequencing was incomplete. The genetic and exposure-history diversity represented was limited by the small number of donors. Compared with non-shared clonotypes, the clonotypes found in all four sorted-subset donors had higher generation probabilities. Sampling was limited to blood, and TCR repertoires in tissue likely differ from TCR repertoires in blood. Pairwise subsampling indicated that sequencing depth was expected to affect the degree of clonotype sharing among donors. Larger estimated clonotype richness was generally found for naive subsets than for memory subsets. Sharing across several donors was observed for around 5% of naive CD4, less than 4% of naive CD8, about 2.3% of memory CD4, and around 0.4% of memory CD8 clonotypes.

Sequences were obtained from naive CD8+ T cells sorted from blood. The intended sense of this specimen's cell subset or site label: CD45RA+CCR7+. This chain joins TRBV28 to TRBJ1-3, with the D gene too uncertain to name. The clonotype originates from a woman aged 25 to 39 in good health. The CDR3 loop reads CAGRGSGNTIYF. The sequenced DNA is TGTGCCGGCCGGGGCTCTGGAAACACCATATATTTT.